These T cell receptor beta chains were read from a single sample in a study of blood T cell repertoires in COVID-19. Produced via immunoSEQ multiplex PCR; TCRdb's table is partial and in-frame only. The table shows 150,000 or so clones, with about three quarters occurring only once. Sequenced: peripheral blood. All receptors come from a woman of 80 years or more with active or convalescent COVID-19. Each CDR3 is given with its conserved first and last residue. A D gene is named only where the DNA matches it firmly. The size field is filled for only some rows; it gives once, few, many or a size class.

len | d_gene | j_gene | v_gene | abundance | CDR3aa | CDR3nt
14 | TRBD1 | TRBJ1-2 | TRBV5-4 | few | CASSKDRPDYGYTF | TGTGCCAGCAGCAAGGACAGGCCGGACTATGGCTACACCTTC
12 | . | TRBJ2-1 | TRBV11-2 | . | CASSHSAASPFF | TGTGCCAGCAGCCACTCGGCGGCAAGCCCGTTCTTC
15 | TRBD1 | TRBJ1-6 | TRBV7-9 | . | CASSLFGQGNSPLHF | TGTGCCAGCAGCTTATTCGGACAGGGTAATTCACCCCTCCACTTT
12 | . | TRBJ1-2 | TRBV12-3/TRBV12-4 | . | CASSLRIGGYTF | TGTGCCAGCAGTTTGAGGATAGGAGGCTACACCTTC
12 | . | TRBJ2-1 | TRBV19 | . | CASVDRSGEQFF | TGTGCCAGTGTAGACAGGTCGGGTGAGCAGTTCTTC
14 | . | TRBJ1-5 | TRBV6-5 | . | CASSGTLGNQPQHF | TGTGCCAGCAGCGGGACACTTGGCAATCAGCCCCAGCATTTT
13 | TRBD1 | TRBJ1-4 | TRBV19 | once | CASSIPPTGGLFF | TGTGCCAGTAGTATCCCCCCTACAGGGGGACTGTTTTTT
15 | TRBD2 | TRBJ2-2 | TRBV5-1 | few | CASSLDGRGTGELFF | TGCGCCAGCAGCTTGGACGGGAGGGGTACCGGGGAGCTGTTTTTT
15 | TRBD1 | TRBJ1-2 | TRBV19 | . | CASSIGPTGGNGYTF | TGTGCCAGTAGTATTGGTCCGACAGGGGGCAATGGCTACACCTTC
13 | TRBD2 | TRBJ2-1 | TRBV7-3 | . | CASSPGGFGRQFF | TGTGCCAGCAGCCCGGGGGGATTTGGTCGGCAGTTCTTC
18 | . | TRBJ2-6 | TRBV18 | once | CASSPRQTGYSGANVLTF | TGTGCCAGCTCACCAAGGCAAACAGGCTACTCTGGGGCCAACGTCCTGACTTTC
13 | . | TRBJ2-5 | TRBV5-5 | . | CASSFRRQETQYF | TGTGCCAGCAGCTTTCGGCGGCAAGAGACCCAGTACTTC
16 | TRBD1 | TRBJ1-2 | TRBV19 | . | CASSSPNTGANYGYTF | TGTGCCAGTAGTAGCCCCAACACAGGGGCTAACTATGGCTACACCTTC
16 | . | TRBJ2-2 | TRBV7-3 | . | CASSHTSSRGTGELFF | TGTGCCAGCAGCCACACTAGCTCCCGCGGGACCGGGGAGCTGTTTTTT
15 | . | TRBJ2-2 | TRBV18 | . | CASSPRVANTGELFF | TGTGCCAGCTCACCCCGGGTAGCGAACACCGGGGAGCTGTTTTTT
14 | . | TRBJ1-3 | TRBV27 | . | CASRAGLSGNTIYF | TGTGCCAGCAGAGCGGGACTCTCTGGAAACACCATATATTTT
17 | TRBD2 | TRBJ2-5 | TRBV13 | . | CASSFALSGGTQETQYF | TGTGCCAGCAGCTTCGCTCTATCCGGGGGGACCCAAGAGACCCAGTACTTC